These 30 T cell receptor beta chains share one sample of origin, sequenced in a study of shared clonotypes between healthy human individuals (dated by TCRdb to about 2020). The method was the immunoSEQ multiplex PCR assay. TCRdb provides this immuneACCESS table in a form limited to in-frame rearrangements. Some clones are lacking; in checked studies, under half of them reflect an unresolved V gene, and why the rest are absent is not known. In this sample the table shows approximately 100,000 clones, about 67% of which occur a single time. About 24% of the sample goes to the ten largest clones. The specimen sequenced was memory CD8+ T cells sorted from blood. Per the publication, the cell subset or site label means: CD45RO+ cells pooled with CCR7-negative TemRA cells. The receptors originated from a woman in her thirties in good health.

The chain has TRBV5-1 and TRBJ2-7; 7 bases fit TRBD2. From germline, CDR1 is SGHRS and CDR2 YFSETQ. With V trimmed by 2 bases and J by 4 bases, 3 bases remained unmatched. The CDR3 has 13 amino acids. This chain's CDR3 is CASSLSGGYEQYF. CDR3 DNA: TGCGCCAGCAGCTTATCGGGAGGATACGAGCAGTACTTC. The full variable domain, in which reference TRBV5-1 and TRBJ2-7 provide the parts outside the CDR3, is KAGVTQTPRYLIKTRGQQVTLSCSPISGHRSVSWYQQTPGQGLQFLFEYFSETQRNKGNFPGRFSGRQFSNSRSEMNVSTLELGDSALYLCASSLSGGYEQYFGPGTRLTVT.

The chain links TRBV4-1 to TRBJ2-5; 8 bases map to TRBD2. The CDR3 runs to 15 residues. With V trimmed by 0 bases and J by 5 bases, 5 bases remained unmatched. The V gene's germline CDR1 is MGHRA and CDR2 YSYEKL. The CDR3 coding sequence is TGCGCCAGCAGCCAAGACGGGACTAGTCACGAGACCCAGTACTTC. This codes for CASSQDGTSHETQYF.

This CDR3 is CASSLVGGSLYEQYF. CDR3 in DNA: TGTGCCAGCAGCTTAGTGGGCGGGAGCCTCTACGAGCAGTACTTC. V and J are TRBV7-6 and TRBJ2-7; 7 bases align to TRBD2. Unmatched junction bases numbered 6, after V lost 1 base and J lost 3 bases. Germline CDR1 reads SGHVS; CDR2 reads FNYEAQ. The CDR3 has 15 amino acids. Together with reference TRBV7-6 and TRBJ2-7, the CDR3 gives the full variable domain: GAGVSQSPRYKVTKRGQDVALRCDPISGHVSLYWYRQALGQGPEFLTYFNYEAQQDKSGLPNDRFSAERPEGSISTLTIQRTEQRDSAMYRCASSLVGGSLYEQYFGPGTRLTVT.

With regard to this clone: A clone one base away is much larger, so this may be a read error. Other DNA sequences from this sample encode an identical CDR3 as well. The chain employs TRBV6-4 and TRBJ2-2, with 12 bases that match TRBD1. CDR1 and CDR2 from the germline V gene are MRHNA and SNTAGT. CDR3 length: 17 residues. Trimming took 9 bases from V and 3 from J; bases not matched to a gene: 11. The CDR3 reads CASQNHGTGGDTGELFF. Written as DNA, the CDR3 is TGTGCCAGTCAAAATCACGGGACAGGGGGCGACACCGGGGAGCTGTTTTTT.

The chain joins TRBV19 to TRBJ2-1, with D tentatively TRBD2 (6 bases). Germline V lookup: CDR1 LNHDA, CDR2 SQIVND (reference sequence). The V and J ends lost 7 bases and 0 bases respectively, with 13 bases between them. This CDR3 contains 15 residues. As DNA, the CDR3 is TGTGCCAGTACGGAGGGAAAAAGCTCCTACAATGAGCAGTTCTTC. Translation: CASTEGKSSYNEQFF.

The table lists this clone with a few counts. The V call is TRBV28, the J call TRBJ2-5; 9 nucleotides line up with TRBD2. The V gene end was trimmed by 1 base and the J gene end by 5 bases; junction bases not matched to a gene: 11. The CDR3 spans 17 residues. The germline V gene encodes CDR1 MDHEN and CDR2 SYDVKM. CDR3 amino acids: CASSLYASGNSGETQYF. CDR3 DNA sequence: TGTGCCAGCAGTTTATATGCTAGCGGGAATTCAGGCGAGACCCAGTACTTC.

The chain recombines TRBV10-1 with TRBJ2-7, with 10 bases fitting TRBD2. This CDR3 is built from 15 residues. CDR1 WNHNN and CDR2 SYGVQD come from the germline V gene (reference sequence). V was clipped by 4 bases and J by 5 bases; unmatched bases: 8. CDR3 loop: CASSARASGSHEQYF. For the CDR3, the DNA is TGCGCCAGCAGTGCAAGGGCTAGCGGGAGCCACGAGCAGTACTTC.

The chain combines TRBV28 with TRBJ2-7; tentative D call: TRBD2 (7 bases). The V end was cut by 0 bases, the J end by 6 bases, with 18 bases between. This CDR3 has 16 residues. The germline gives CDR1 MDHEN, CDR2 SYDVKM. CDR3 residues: CASSLWRGTSDVEQYF. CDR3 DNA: TGTGCCAGCAGTTTATGGCGGGGGACATCGGACGTCGAGCAGTACTTC.

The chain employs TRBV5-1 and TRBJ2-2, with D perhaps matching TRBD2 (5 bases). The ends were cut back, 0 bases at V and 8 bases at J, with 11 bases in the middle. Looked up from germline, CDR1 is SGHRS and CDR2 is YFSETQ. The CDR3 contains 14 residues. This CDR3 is CASSLAGIAGELFF. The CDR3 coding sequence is TGCGCCAGCAGCTTGGCCGGGATTGCAGGGGAGCTGTTTTTT. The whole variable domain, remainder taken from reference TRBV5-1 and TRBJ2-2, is KAGVTQTPRYLIKTRGQQVTLSCSPISGHRSVSWYQQTPGQGLQFLFEYFSETQRNKGNFPGRFSGRQFSNSRSEMNVSTLELGDSALYLCASSLAGIAGELFFGEGSRLTVL.

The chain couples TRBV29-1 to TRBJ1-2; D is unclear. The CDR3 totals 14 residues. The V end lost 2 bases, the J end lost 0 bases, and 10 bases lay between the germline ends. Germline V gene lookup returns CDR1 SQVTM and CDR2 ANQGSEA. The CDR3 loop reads CSVESAAANYGYTF. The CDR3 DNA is TGCAGCGTTGAATCGGCAGCGGCTAACTATGGCTACACCTTC.

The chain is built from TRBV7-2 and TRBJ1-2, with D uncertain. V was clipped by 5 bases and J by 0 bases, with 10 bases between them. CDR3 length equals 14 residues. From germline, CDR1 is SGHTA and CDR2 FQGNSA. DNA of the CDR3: TGTGCCAGCAGCCCTACCCCTCCTAACTATGGCTACACCTTC. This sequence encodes CASSPTPPNYGYTF.

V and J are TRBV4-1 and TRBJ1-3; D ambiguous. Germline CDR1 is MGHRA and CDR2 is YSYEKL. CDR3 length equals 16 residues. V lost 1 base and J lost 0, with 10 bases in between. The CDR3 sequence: CASSQGARSSGNTIYF. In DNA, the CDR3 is TGCGCCAGCAGCCAAGGAGCTCGGAGCTCTGGAAACACCATATATTTT.

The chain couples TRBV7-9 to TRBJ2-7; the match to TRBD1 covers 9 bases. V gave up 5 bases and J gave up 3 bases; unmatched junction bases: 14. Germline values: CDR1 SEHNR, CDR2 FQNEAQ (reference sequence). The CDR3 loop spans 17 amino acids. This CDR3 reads CASSTRWTGAGVYEQYF. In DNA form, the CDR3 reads TGTGCCAGCAGCACCCGGTGGACAGGGGCAGGAGTCTACGAGCAGTACTTC.

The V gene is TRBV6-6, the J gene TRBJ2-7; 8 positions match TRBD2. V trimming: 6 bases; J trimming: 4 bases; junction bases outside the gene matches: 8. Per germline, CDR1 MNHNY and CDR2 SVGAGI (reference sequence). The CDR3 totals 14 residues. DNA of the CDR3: TGTGCCAGCAGCAAGACTAGCGAGCCTTACGAGCAGTACTTC. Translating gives CASSKTSEPYEQYF.

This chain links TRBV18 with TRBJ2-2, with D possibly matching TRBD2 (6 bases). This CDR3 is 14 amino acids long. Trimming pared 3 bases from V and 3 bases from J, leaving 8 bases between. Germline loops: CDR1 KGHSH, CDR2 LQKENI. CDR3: CASSPGTHTGELFF. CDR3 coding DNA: TGTGCCAGCTCACCGGGGACTCACACCGGGGAGCTGTTTTTT. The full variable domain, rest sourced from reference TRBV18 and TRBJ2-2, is NAGVMQNPRHLVRRRGQEARLRCSPMKGHSHVYWYRQLPEEGLKFMVYLQKENIIDESGMPKERFSAEFPKEGPSILRIQQVVRGDSAAYFCASSPGTHTGELFFGEGSRLTVL.

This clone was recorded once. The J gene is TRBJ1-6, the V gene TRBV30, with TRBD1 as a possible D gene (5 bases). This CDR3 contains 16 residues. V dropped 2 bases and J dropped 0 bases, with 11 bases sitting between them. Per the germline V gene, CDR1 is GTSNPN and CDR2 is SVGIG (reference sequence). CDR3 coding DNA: TGTGCCTGGAGTACAGGCACCAGCTCCTATAATTCACCCCTCCACTTT. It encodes CAWSTGTSSYNSPLHF.

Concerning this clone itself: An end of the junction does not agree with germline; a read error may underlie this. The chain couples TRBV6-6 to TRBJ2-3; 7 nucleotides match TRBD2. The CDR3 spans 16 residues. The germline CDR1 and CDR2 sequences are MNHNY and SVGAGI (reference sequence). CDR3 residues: CASSDSVGGSTDTQYF. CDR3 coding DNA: TGTGCCAGCAGTGACTCAGTGGGAGGGAGCACAGATACGCAGTATTTT.

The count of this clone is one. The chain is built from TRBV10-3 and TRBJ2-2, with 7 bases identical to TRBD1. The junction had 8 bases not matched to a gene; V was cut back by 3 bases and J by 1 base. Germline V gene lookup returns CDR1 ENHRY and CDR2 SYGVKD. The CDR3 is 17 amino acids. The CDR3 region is CAISEDRANLNTGELFF. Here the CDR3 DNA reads TGTGCCATCAGTGAAGACAGGGCTAACTTGAACACCGGGGAGCTGTTTTTT.

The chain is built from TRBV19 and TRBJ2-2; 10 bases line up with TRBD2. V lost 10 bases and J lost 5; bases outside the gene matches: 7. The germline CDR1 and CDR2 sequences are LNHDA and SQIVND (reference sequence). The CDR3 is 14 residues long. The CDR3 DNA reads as TGTGCCACCAAAGCTAGCGGGAGAACCGGGGAGCTGTTTTTT. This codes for CATKASGRTGELFF.

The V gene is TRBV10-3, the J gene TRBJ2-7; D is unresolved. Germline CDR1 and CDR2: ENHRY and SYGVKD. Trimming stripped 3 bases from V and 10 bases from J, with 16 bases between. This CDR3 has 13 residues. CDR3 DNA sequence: TGTGCCATCAGTGAAAATACAAGCGAAAATCAGTACTTC. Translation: CAISENTSENQYF.

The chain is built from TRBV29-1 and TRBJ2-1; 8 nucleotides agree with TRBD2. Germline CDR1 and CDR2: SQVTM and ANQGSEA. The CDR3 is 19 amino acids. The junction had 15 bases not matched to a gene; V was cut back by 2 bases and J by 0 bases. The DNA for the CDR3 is TGCAGCGTTGAAACGTTAGCGGGACCCCCTTCCAGCTCCTACAATGAGCAGTTCTTC. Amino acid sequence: CSVETLAGPPSSSYNEQFF.

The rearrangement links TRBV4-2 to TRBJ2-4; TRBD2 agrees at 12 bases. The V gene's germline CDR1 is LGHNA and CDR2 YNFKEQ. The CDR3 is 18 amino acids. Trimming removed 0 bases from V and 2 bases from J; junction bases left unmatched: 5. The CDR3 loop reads CASSQERLAGVSKNIQYF. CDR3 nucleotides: TGTGCCAGCAGCCAAGAACGACTAGCGGGAGTCTCCAAAAACATTCAGTACTTC.

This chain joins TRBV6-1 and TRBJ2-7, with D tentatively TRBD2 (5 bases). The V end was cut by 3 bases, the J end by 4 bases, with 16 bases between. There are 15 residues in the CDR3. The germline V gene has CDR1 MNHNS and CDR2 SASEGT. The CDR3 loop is CASSDRWKGAYEQYF. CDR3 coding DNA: TGTGCCAGCAGTGATAGGTGGAAGGGAGCGTACGAGCAGTACTTC.

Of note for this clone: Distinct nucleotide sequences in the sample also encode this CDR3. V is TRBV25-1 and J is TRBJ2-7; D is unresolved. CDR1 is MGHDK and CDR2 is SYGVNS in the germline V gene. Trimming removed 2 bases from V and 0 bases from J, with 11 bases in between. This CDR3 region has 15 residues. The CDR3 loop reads CASSESYVSSYEQYF. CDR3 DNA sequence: TGTGCCAGCAGTGAAAGCTACGTCAGCTCCTACGAGCAGTACTTC.

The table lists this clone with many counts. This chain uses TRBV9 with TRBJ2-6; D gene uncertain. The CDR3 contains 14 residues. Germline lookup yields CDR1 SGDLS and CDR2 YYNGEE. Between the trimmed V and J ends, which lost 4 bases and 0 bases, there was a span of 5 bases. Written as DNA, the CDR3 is TGTGCCAGCAGCTGGTACTCTGGGGCCAACGTCCTGACTTTC. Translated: CASSWYSGANVLTF.

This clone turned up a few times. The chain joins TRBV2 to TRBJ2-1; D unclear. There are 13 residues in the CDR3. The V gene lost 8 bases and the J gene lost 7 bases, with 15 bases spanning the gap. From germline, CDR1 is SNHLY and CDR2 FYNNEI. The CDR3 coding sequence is TGTGCCAGCGCCCGACGGTTCGTGAATGAGCAGTTCTTC. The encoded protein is CASARRFVNEQFF.

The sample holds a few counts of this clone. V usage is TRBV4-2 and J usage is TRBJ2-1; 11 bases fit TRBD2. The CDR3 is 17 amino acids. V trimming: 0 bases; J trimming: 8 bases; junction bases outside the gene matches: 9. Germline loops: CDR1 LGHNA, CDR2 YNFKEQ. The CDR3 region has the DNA TGTGCCAGCAGCCAAGATGGGGCTAGCGGGGGGATGGATGAGCAGTTCTTC. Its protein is CASSQDGASGGMDEQFF.

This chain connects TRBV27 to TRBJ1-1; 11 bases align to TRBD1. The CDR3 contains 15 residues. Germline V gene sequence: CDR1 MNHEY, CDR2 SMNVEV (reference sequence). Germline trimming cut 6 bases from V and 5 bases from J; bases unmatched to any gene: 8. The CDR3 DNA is TGTGCCAGCAGGGCCGGGACAGGGGGGTGGACTGAAGCTTTCTTT. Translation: CASRAGTGGWTEAFF.

CDR3 loop: CRAGGINNEQFF. Written as DNA, the CDR3 is TGCAGGGCAGGGGGGATAAACAATGAGCAGTTCTTC. The V call is TRBV29-1, the J call TRBJ2-1, with D maybe TRBD1 (7 bases). Looked up from germline, CDR1 is SQVTM and CDR2 is ANQGSEA. CDR3 length: 12 residues.

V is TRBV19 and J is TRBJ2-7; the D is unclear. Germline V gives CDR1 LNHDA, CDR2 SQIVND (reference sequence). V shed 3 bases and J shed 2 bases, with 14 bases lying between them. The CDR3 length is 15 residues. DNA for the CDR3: TGTGCCAGTAGTATTCTCCCGTCCCACCCCTACGAGCAGTACTTC. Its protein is CASSILPSHPYEQYF.